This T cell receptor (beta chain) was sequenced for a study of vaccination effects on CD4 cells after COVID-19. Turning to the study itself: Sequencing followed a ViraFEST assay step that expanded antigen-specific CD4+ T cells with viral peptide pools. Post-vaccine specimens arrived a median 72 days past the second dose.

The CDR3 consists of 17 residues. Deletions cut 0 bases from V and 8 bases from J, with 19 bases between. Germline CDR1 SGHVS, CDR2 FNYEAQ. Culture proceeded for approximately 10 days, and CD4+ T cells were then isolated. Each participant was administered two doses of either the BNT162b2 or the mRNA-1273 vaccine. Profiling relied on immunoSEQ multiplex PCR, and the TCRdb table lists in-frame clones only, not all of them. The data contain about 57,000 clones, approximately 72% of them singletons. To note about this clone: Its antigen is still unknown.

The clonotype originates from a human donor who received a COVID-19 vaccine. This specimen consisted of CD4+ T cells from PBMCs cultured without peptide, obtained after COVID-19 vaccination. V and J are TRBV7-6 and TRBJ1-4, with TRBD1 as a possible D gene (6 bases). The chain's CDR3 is CASSLAVIRGRGEKLFF. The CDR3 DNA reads TGTGCCAGCAGCTTAGCAGTCATACGGGGGCGAGGGGAAAAACTGTTTTTT.